This TCR beta chain was profiled in a study of blood T cell repertoires in COVID-19. Study-level information: Sample material is recorded as cDNA or gDNA derived from T cells, B-cell-depleted T cells, or PBMCs.

Clones were read by immunoSEQ multiplex PCR, and TCRdb kept only the in-frame ones, dropping some. The profile shows hundreds of thousands of clones, approximately 90% of them singletons. CDR1 SNHLY and CDR2 FYNNEI come from the germline V gene. The V and J ends lost 0 bases and 5 bases, in that order; junction bases with no gene match: 4. This CDR3 spans 16 amino acids. The sequenced sample consisted of peripheral blood. The chain has TRBV2 and TRBJ2-1; 10 bases are a match to TRBD1. This sequence originates from a woman aged 25 to 39 with COVID-19, enrolled during active disease. CDR3 sequence (DNA): TGTGCCAGCAGTGAAGCGATGGGACAGGGGCACAATGAGCAGTTCTTC. Translating gives CASSEAMGQGHNEQFF.